The clone carrying this TCR beta chain was detected ten times or more. Its antigen remains unidentified. This CDR3 is 15 amino acids long. The germline V gene encodes CDR1 SGHTA and CDR2 FQGNSA. Trimming took off 5 bases at V and 8 bases at J, with 16 bases between the two ends. These data are taken from a study of T cell repertoires in cytomegalovirus infection. About the research overall: In public TCR beta signatures, there were indications of both CMV infection and matching HLA type.

Study findings and constraints: Clonotype analysis showed dominance of the ex vivo response by HLA-C-restricted CMV-specific TCR beta clonotypes. Using cumulative public TCR beta family frequency, the authors identified those who carried CMV together with the relevant HLA.

TCRdb called the reads again in MiXCR, with one record for every CDR3 protein. The table has 60,000 to 75,000 distinct CDR3 sequences, 4% seen once; the top ten hold less than 25%. This TCR was sampled from a human donor in good health (CMV status not recorded). Some clones in this sample may be carry-over from other donors' samples. The chain employs TRBV7-2 and TRBJ1-6, with D possibly matching TRBD1 (6 bases). Material: PBMCs. The CDR3 DNA reads TGTGCCAGCAGCCTCATCAGGGGTTGGGATTCACCCCTCCACTTT. The encoded protein is CASSLIRGWDSPLHF.